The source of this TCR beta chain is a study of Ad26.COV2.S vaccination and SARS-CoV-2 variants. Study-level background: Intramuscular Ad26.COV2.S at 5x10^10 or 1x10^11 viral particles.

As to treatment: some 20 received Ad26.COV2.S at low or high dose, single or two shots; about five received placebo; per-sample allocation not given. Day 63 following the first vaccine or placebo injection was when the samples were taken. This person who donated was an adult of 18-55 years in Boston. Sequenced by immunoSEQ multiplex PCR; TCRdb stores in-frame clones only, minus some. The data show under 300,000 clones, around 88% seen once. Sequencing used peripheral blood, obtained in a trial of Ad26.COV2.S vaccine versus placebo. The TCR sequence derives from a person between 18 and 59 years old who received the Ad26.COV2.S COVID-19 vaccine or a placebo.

The CDR3: CASSLEGSSYEQYV. The DNA of the CDR3 is TGTGCCAGCAGCTTGGAAGGGAGCTCCTACGAGCAGTACGTC. The chain uses TRBV5-5 and TRBJ2-7; tentative D call: TRBD2 (5 bases). Deletions cut 0 bases from V and 0 bases from J, with 7 bases between. The CDR3 is 14 residues long. Germline lookup yields CDR1 SGHKS and CDR2 YYEKEE (reference sequence).